In its sample, the clone carrying this TCR beta chain was seen many times. Its antigen is as yet unknown. The record originates from a study of T cells in Graves' hyperthyroidism and ophthalmopathy. Study-wide findings and caveats: Ophthalmopathy cases were set apart from stable hyperthyroidism by a 13 V-J model. Progression to ophthalmopathy was predicted a median of roughly 6.6 months early. Most clonotypes expanded in thyroid above 0.001 were likewise present in blood.

The CDR3 is 14 residues long. V was clipped by 0 bases and J by 1 base, with 7 bases between them. Germline values: CDR1 MNHEY, CDR2 SVGAGI. Lactation, pregnancy, other autoimmune disease or uncontrolled infection excluded patients. TCR beta CDR3 regions were amplified from RNA. HTBI primers were used for first-round RT-PCR of the TCR CDR3. One entry per CDR3 protein results from TCRdb running MiXCR on the multiplex PCR reads. There are about 570,000 distinct CDR3 sequences in the sample; more than 45% occur only once, and under 20% lies in the top ten. This sequence was found in an adult woman with Graves' disease, either hyperthyroidism or ophthalmopathy (not recorded which). Sequencing used peripheral blood or thyroid tissue (not recorded which). This chain uses TRBV6-5 with TRBJ2-7; either TRBD1 or TRBD2 may supply D (5 bases each). The CDR3 loop reads CASSYSGESYEQYF. CDR3 DNA: TGTGCCAGCAGTTACTCAGGGGAGTCCTACGAGCAGTACTTC.